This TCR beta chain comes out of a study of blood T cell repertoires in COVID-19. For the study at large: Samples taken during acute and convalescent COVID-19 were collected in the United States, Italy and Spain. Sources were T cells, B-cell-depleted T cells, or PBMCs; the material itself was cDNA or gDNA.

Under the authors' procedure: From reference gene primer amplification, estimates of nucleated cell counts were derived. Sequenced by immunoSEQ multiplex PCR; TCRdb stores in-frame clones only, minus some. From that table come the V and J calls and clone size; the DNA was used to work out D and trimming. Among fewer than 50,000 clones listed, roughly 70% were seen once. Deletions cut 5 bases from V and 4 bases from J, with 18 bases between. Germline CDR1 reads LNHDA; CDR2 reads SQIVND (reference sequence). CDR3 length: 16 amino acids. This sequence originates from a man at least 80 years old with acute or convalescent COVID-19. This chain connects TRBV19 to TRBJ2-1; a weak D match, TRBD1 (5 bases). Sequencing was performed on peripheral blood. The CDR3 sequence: CASSQDTFNTYNEQFF. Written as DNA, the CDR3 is TGTGCCAGTAGTCAGGACACCTTTAACACTTACAATGAGCAGTTCTTC.